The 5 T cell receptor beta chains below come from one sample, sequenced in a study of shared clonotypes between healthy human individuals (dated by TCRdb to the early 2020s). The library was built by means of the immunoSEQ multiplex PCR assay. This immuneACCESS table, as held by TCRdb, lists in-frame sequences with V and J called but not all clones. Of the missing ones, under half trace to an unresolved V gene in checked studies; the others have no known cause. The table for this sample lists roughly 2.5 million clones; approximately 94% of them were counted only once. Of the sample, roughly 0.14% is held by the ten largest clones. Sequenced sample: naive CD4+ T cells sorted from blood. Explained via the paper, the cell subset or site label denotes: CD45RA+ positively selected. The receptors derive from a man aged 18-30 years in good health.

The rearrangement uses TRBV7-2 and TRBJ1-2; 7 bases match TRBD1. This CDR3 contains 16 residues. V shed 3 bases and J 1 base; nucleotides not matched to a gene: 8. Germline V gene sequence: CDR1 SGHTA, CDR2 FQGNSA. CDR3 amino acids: CASSLRQGLLNYGYTF. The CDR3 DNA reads TGTGCCAGCAGCTTGCGACAGGGCCTCCTTAACTATGGCTACACCTTC.

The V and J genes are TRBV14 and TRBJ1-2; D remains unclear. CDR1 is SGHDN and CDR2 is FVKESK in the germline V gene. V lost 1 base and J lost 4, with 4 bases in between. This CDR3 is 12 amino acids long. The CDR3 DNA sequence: TGTGCCAGCAGCCAAGGAATCTATGGCTACACCTTC. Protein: CASSQGIYGYTF.

The CDR3 is CASSWGTGNTGELFF. DNA of the CDR3: TGTGCCAGCAGTTGGGGGACAGGGAACACCGGGGAGCTGTTTTTT. J is TRBJ2-2 and V is TRBV6-5; 8 bases align to TRBD1. V shed 4 bases and J 1 base; nucleotides not matched to a gene: 2. The CDR3 length is 15 residues. Looked up from germline, CDR1 is MNHEY and CDR2 is SVGAGI.

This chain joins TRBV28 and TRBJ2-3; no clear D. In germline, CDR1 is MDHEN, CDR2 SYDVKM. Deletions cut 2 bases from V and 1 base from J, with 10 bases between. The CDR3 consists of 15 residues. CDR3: CASSLVGRRTDTQYF. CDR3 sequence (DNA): TGTGCCAGCAGTTTAGTGGGTCGGCGCACAGATACGCAGTATTTT. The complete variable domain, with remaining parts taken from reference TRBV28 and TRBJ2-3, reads DVKVTQSSRYLVKRTGEKVFLECVQDMDHENMFWYRQDPGLGLRLIYFSYDVKMKEKGDIPEGYSVSREKKERFSLILESASTNQTSMYLCASSLVGRRTDTQYFGPGTRLTVL.

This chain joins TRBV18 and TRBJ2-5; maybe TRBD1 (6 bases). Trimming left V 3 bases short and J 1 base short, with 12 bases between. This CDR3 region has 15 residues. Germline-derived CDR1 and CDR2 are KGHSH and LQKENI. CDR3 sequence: CASSPGTSTQETQYF. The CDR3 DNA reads TGTGCCAGCTCACCCGGGACAAGCACCCAAGAGACCCAGTACTTC.